Following are 23 T cell receptor beta chains from one sample sequenced in a study of blood T cells in healthy people across ages. A sample-barcoded 5' primer and a J-beta primer mix were used in a second PCR of about 6 to 12 cycles. Via MiXCR, TCRdb re-called the 5' RACE reads, giving one row per CDR3 protein. The sample has around 1,500,000 distinct CDR3 sequences, about 40% seen once. Specimen: blood. These receptor sequences come from a woman aged 18-30 years in good health.

This clonotype is a singleton in its sample. The gene calls are TRBV20-1 and TRBJ2-7; 7 bases match TRBD2. This CDR3 is built from 14 residues. Per germline, CDR1 DFQATT and CDR2 SNEGSKA (reference sequence). Trimming at V came to 1 base and at J to 6 bases, leaving 9 bases not matched to a gene. CDR3 protein: CSARVWRESREQYF. The CDR3 DNA follows: TGCAGTGCTAGAGTTTGGCGGGAGTCCCGCGAGCAGTACTTC.

This sequence joins TRBV7-9 and TRBJ2-7; TRBD2 matches at 8 bases. V was clipped by 1 base and J by 3 bases; unmatched bases: 8. Looked up from germline, CDR1 is SEHNR and CDR2 is FQNEAQ (reference sequence). There are 16 residues in the CDR3. CDR3 DNA sequence: TGTGCCAGCAGCTTAGTAGGGGCGGGGGGCGTCTACGAGCAGTACTTC. This codes for CASSLVGAGGVYEQYF.

The chain has TRBV7-2 and TRBJ2-1; 10 bases agree with TRBD2. CDR3 length: 19 amino acids. The V segment lost 1 base and the J segment 8 bases; nucleotides outside the gene matches: 17. CDR1 and CDR2 (germline): SGHTA, FQGNSA. CDR3 protein: CASSLVTGWASGSRDEQFF. DNA of the CDR3: TGTGCCAGCAGCTTAGTCACAGGTTGGGCTAGCGGGAGTCGGGATGAGCAGTTCTTC.

This sequence joins TRBV28 and TRBJ1-1; perhaps TRBD1 as D (6 bases). Germline lookup yields CDR1 MDHEN and CDR2 SYDVKM. Trimming took 8 bases from V and 7 from J, leaving 11 bases between them. The CDR3 has 11 amino acids. The CDR3 DNA reads as TGTGCCAGCGGACAGCCCCATGAAGCTTTCTTT. It translates to CASGQPHEAFF.

The chain is built from TRBV18 and TRBJ2-3, with 9 bases aligning to TRBD1. Trimming removed 3 bases from V and 2 bases from J; junction bases left unmatched: 6. The CDR3 is 16 amino acids. Germline V gene data show CDR1 as KGHSH and CDR2 as LQKENI. DNA for the CDR3: TGTGCCAGCTCACCCTCGGGACAGGGTCTCACAGATACGCAGTATTTT. It translates to CASSPSGQGLTDTQYF.

This clonotype has just a few counts. The chain joins TRBV29-1 to TRBJ2-5, with a tentative D call TRBD2 (5 bases). The CDR3 runs 15 residues. Germline-derived CDR1 and CDR2 are SQVTM and ANQGSEA. The V end lost 4 bases, the J end lost 4 bases, and 19 bases lay between the germline ends. Here the CDR3 DNA reads TGCAGCGTTGGTACCTCACTCGGAGGCTTAGAGACCCAGTACTTC. Translated, it gives CSVGTSLGGLETQYF. The full variable domain, completed using reference TRBV29-1 and TRBJ2-5, is SAVISQKPSRDICQRGTSLTIQCQVDSQVTMMFWYRQQPGQSLTLIATANQGSEATYESGFVIDKFPISRPNLTFSTLTVSNMSPEDSSIYLCSVGTSLGGLETQYFGPGTRLLVL.

The chain joins TRBV6-2 or TRBV6-3 to TRBJ2-3, with a weak D call TRBD2 (5 bases). The CDR3 totals 15 residues. V gave up 6 bases and J gave up 2 bases, with 15 bases separating them. CDR1 is MNHEY and CDR2 is SVGEGT in the germline V gene. In DNA form, the CDR3 reads TGTGCCAGCAGCTCGATCGAGGGTTTCACAGATACGCAGTATTTT. Its translation: CASSSIEGFTDTQYF.

Notes on this clonotype: The junction shows a germline mismatch at one end, possibly a read error. The V call is TRBV6-2 or TRBV6-3, the J call TRBJ1-2, with a tentative D call TRBD1 (5 bases). The CDR3 spans 14 residues. Germline V gives CDR1 MNHEY, CDR2 SVGEGT. The CDR3 bases are TGTGCCAGCACCTCATCCGGGGCTGTCTATGGCCACACCTTC. Amino acid sequence: CASTSSGAVYGHTF.

This clonotype was seen only once. The chain has TRBV3-1 and TRBJ2-7, with no clear D. This CDR3 has 12 amino acids. Looked up from germline, CDR1 is LGHDT and CDR2 is YNNKEL (reference sequence). Deletions cut 4 bases from V and 5 bases from J, with 9 bases between. DNA for the CDR3: TGTGCCAGCAGCCCCCGGATGGACGAGCAGTACTTC. Amino acid sequence: CASSPRMDEQYF.

Concerning this clonotype itself: A junction end diverges from the germline sequence, so it may reflect a read error. This chain uses TRBV4-1 with TRBJ2-1; D is undetermined. The germline V gene has CDR1 MGHRA and CDR2 YSYEKL. CDR3 length: 16 residues. CDR3 sequence: CANSQAPSTSYNEQFF. CDR3 nucleotides: TGCGCCAACAGCCAAGCCCCTTCTACCTCATACAATGAGCAGTTCTTC.

This clonotype was picked up one time. This sequence joins TRBV6-5 and TRBJ1-3; D unclear. The CDR3 totals 14 residues. V was trimmed by 6 bases and J by 1 base, leaving 10 bases between them. CDR1 and CDR2 from the germline V gene are MNHEY and SVGAGI. CDR3 DNA: TGTGCCAGCAGCCAAAGGGAGTCTGGAAACACCATATATTTT. Translation gives CASSQRESGNTIYF.

The chain recombines TRBV5-4 with TRBJ1-2, with D uncertain. Per germline, CDR1 SGHNT and CDR2 YYREEE (reference sequence). The CDR3 length is 13 residues. V shed 5 bases and J shed 2 bases, with 10 bases lying between them. CDR3 in DNA: TGTGCCAGCAGGGGGAGGGTGAACTATGGCTACACCTTC. Residues: CASRGRVNYGYTF.

The J gene is TRBJ1-2, the V gene TRBV10-3; the match to TRBD1 covers 8 bases. The CDR3 loop spans 15 amino acids. V dropped 2 bases and J dropped 8; count of bases not matched to a gene: 10. From germline, CDR1 is ENHRY and CDR2 SYGVKD. The CDR3: CAISEPVQGAGGYTF. The CDR3 DNA sequence: TGTGCCATCAGTGAGCCTGTCCAGGGGGCGGGAGGCTACACCTTC.

This clonotype was seen a handful of times. J is TRBJ2-1 and V is TRBV7-8; 9 nucleotides align to TRBD1. The V gene end was trimmed by 5 bases and the J gene end by 6 bases; junction bases not matched to a gene: 11. The CDR3 totals 16 residues. The germline V gene encodes CDR1 SGHVS and CDR2 FQNEAQ. The CDR3 loop reads CASSPNGQGRSNEQFF. CDR3 nucleotide sequence: TGTGCCAGCAGCCCCAACGGACAGGGGAGAAGCAATGAGCAGTTCTTC.

This clonotype occurred many times. V usage is TRBV13 and J usage is TRBJ2-3; the D gene is possibly TRBD1 (5 bases). V was pared by 6 bases and J by 2 bases, with 9 bases between. CDR3 size: 13 residues. Germline CDR1 and CDR2: PRHDT and FYEKMQ (reference sequence). CDR3 protein: CASSRGYTDTQYF. CDR3 sequence (DNA): TGTGCCAGCAGTAGGGGCTACACAGATACGCAGTATTTT. Filled out from reference TRBV13 and TRBJ2-3, the complete variable domain reads AAGVIQSPRHLIKEKRETATLKCYPIPRHDTVYWYQQGPGQDPQFLISFYEKMQSDKGSIPDRFSAQQFSDYHSELNMSSLELGDSALYFCASSRGYTDTQYFGPGTRLTVL.

This clonotype showed up just once. This chain connects TRBV3-1 to TRBJ2-7; D ambiguous. Trimming cost V 1 base and J 0 bases, with 7 bases left between them. The CDR3 sequence is 14 residues long. CDR1 is LGHDT and CDR2 is YNNKEL in the germline V gene (reference sequence). The CDR3 nucleotides read TGTGCCAGCAGCCAAGTCCTGAACTCCTACGAGCAGTACTTC. Translation: CASSQVLNSYEQYF.

About this clonotype itself: The junction and the germline gene differ at one end; a read error may be behind it. The V gene is TRBV7-2, the J gene TRBJ2-4, with 10 nucleotides matching TRBD2. TRBJ2-7 matches the DNA end more closely, so the J call is doubtful. Germline V lookup: CDR1 SGHTA, CDR2 FQGNSA. CDR3 length equals 16 residues. The CDR3 spells CASSTRSGGSSHEQYF. The CDR3 bases are TGTGCCAGCAGCACCCGTAGCGGGGGGAGCTCCCACGAGCAGTACTTC.

This clonotype was picked up a small number of times. This chain links TRBV29-1 with TRBJ1-6, with D unresolved. The V end lost 4 bases, the J end lost 10 bases, and 8 bases lay between the germline ends. CDR3 length: 11 amino acids. The germline CDR1 and CDR2 sequences are SQVTM and ANQGSEA. CDR3 in amino acids: CSVAQKSPLHF. For the CDR3, the DNA is TGCAGCGTTGCGCAAAAGTCACCCCTCCACTTT.

This rearrangement joins TRBV5-1 to TRBJ2-1; a possible D gene is TRBD2 (6 bases). The length of the CDR3 is 16 residues. Germline assignment: CDR1 SGHRS and CDR2 YFSETQ. V was pared by 6 bases and J by 2 bases, with 18 bases between. In DNA form, the CDR3 reads TGCGCCAGCACGGCCCCCGTGGGGGGACCCTACAATGAGCAGTTCTTC. As protein: CASTAPVGGPYNEQFF. Together with reference TRBV5-1 and TRBJ2-1, the CDR3 gives the full variable domain: KAGVTQTPRYLIKTRGQQVTLSCSPISGHRSVSWYQQTPGQGLQFLFEYFSETQRNKGNFPGRFSGRQFSNSRSEMNVSTLELGDSALYLCASTAPVGGPYNEQFFGPGTRLTVL.

This clonotype was seen just once. The chain joins TRBV9 to TRBJ2-1; the match to TRBD2 covers 14 bases. With the DNA end fitting TRBJ2-7 better, the J assignment may be wrong. This CDR3 comprises 15 residues. Germline CDR1 is SGDLS and CDR2 is YYNGEE. CDR3 DNA sequence: TGTGCCAGCAGCGTGACTAGCGGGGGGGCCAATGAGCAGTACTTC. This codes for CASSVTSGGANEQYF.

This clonotype was recorded many times. The chain employs TRBV6-6 and TRBJ1-2; D call uncertain. The germline V and J ends were trimmed by 6 bases and 3 bases, with 11 bases remaining between them. The CDR3 length is 13 residues. Germline CDR1 and CDR2: MNHNY and SVGAGI (reference sequence). CDR3 nucleotides: TGTGCCAGCAGCCAGACGGGAGACTATGGCTACACCTTC. Protein product: CASSQTGDYGYTF.

The CDR3 here is CATRTDPGETQYF. The CDR3 DNA reads TGTGCCACCAGGACTGACCCCGGGGAGACCCAGTACTTC. The chain couples TRBV12-3 or TRBV12-4 to TRBJ2-5, with D possibly TRBD2 on 5 matching bases. With 10 bases removed from V and 5 bases from J, the gap between germline ends came to 17 bases. CDR3 size: 13 residues.

This sequence joins TRBV25-1 and TRBJ2-7; 8 bases map to TRBD1. V lost 4 bases and J lost 6; bases outside the gene matches: 8. The CDR3 covers 14 residues. Germline values: CDR1 MGHDK, CDR2 SYGVNS. The CDR3 is CASSAPGQGREQYF. CDR3 nucleotides: TGTGCCAGCAGTGCGCCCGGACAGGGCCGCGAGCAGTACTTC.